This entry lists 6 T cell receptor beta chains sequenced from one sample in a study of CD8+CD57+ T cells in acquired aplastic anemia. Profiles of TCR beta VDJ and CDR3 were generated from a genomic DNA template. TCRdb passed the reads through MiXCR, listing each CDR3 protein once. The sample contains more than 200,000 distinct CDR3 sequences, around 50% of which appear only once. The patients chosen for sequencing had shown expansion of CD8+CD57+ cells (detected by flow cytometry). The specimen sequenced was sorted CD4+, CD8+, or CD8+CD57+ T cells (not recorded which) from PBMCs. These TCRs come from a human donor with aplastic anemia.

Notes on this clonotype: Its ends do not fully match the called genes, so a read error is possible. V and J are TRBV5-5 and TRBJ2-5; D unresolved. CDR3 length: 15 residues. The germline CDR1 and CDR2 sequences are SGHKS and YYEKEE (reference sequence). The DNA of the CDR3 is TGCGCCAGCAGCTCGACCTGGAACAGTAGAGAGACCCAGTACTTC. Protein sequence: CASSSTWNSRETQYF.

This rearrangement joins TRBV20-1 to TRBJ2-7; D could derive from TRBD1 or TRBD2 (5 bases each). There are 13 residues in the CDR3. V shed 7 bases and J shed 3 bases, with 16 bases lying between them. CDR1 and CDR2 from the germline V gene are DFQATT and SNEGSKA (reference sequence). The DNA of the CDR3 is TGCAGTGTAGGGACGCCAGAGGTCTACGAGCAGTACTTC. Translating gives CSVGTPEVYEQYF.

This clonotype was seen only a few times. The chain couples TRBV3-1 to TRBJ2-1; 8 bases agree with TRBD1. J was trimmed by 5 bases and V by 4 bases; bases with no gene match: 4. The V gene's germline CDR1 is LGHDT and CDR2 YNNKEL (reference sequence). This CDR3 contains 14 residues. CDR3 residues: CASSPWTGHNEQFF. As DNA, the CDR3 is TGTGCCAGCAGCCCTTGGACAGGGCACAATGAGCAGTTCTTC.

A remark on this clonotype: A much larger clone lies one base from this, so it may be a read error. The chain carries TRBV12-5 and TRBJ1-4; possibly TRBD1 for D (5 bases). Germline lookup yields CDR1 LGHNT and CDR2 FRNRAP. The CDR3 covers 16 residues. The CDR3 nucleotides read TGTGCTAGTGGTTTGAGGAAGGTTGGGGCGCGTGAAAAACCGTTTTTT. Translation: CASGLRKVGAREKPFF.

The chain uses TRBV24-1 and TRBJ2-1; 9 bases are a match to TRBD1. The CDR3 covers 17 residues. Trimming took 2 bases from V and 5 from J; bases not matched to a gene: 9. Germline V gene sequence: CDR1 KGHDR, CDR2 SFDVKD. The CDR3 DNA sequence: TGTGCCACCAGTGATTCCAGGACAGGGGAAAGTGACAATGAGCAGTTCTTC. This encodes CATSDSRTGESDNEQFF.

This clonotype has a count of ten or more. J is TRBJ2-7 and V is TRBV6-5, with 8 bases lining up with TRBD2. Germline V gene lookup returns CDR1 MNHEY and CDR2 SVGAGI. The CDR3 loop spans 14 amino acids. Trimming at V came to 7 bases and at J to 6 bases, leaving 11 bases not matched to a gene. In nucleotides, the CDR3 is TGTGCCAGCACCCCGGGGGGGGGTGGGCGCGAGCAGTACTTC. Protein product: CASTPGGGGREQYF.